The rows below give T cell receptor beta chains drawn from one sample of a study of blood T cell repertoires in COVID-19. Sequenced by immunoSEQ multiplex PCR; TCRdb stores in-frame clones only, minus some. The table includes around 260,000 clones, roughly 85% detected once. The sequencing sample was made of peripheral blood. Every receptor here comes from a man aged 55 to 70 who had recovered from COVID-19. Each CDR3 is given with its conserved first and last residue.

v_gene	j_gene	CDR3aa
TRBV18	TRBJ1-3	CASSPGTGSGNTIYF
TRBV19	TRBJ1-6	CASSASGTAYNSPLHF
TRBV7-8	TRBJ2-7	CASSFSPAYEQYF
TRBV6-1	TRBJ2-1	CASSEVLQPYNEQFF
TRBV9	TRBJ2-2	CASSVLAGQTNTGELFF
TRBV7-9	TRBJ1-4	CASSTGQGGEKLFF
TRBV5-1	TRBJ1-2	CASSRGDYGYTF
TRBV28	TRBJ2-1	CASSFHRGRSNEQFF
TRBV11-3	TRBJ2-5	CASSAGQGGTQYF
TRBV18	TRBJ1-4	CASSTASGEKLFF
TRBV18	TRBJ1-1	CASSQQANTEAFF
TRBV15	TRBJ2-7	CATSRTSGSYEQYF
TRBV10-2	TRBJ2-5	CASTSVARGGETQYF
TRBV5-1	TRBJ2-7	CASSLGSGSEQYF
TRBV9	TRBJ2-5	CASSGGTSGVQETQYF
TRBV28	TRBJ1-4	CASSLLGSSTNEKLFF
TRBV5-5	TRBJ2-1	CASSLGALAGGPYEQFF
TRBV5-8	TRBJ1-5	CASSLAEGSNQPQHF
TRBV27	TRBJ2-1	CASSSSGVPVQFF
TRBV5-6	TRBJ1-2	CASSFNLGQGRGYGYTF
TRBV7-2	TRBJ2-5	CASSLAGTSGRETQYF
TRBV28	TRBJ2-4	CASSFGGGAKNIQYF
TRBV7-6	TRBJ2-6	CASSPGTGANVLTF
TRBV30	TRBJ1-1	CAWDPQGRGQAFF
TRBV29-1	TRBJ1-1	CSAYLVGPKNTEAFF
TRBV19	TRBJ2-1	CASNGGAGYNEQFF
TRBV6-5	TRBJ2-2	CASRLDRAIGELFF
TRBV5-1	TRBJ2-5	CASSRDRVQETQYF
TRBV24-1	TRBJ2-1	CASSPRLAGGEQFF
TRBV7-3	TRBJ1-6	CASSPQGSGYNSPLHF
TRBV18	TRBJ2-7	CASSPLGQGTYEQYF
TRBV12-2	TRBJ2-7	CASRFRGVAGPYEQYF
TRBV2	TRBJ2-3	CASSLVVGTQYF
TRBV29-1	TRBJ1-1	CSVGQGDTEAFF
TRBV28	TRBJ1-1	CASRGPNTEAFF
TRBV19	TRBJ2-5	CASSPSGRGGETQYF
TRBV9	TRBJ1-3	CASSVRSGNTIYF
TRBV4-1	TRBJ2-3	CASSQDGTANTDTQYF
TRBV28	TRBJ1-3	CASSFPGNTIYF
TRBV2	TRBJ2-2	CASSFGQGAGELFF
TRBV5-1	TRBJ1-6	CASSPTTYNSPLHF
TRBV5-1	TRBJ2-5	CASRPDRTSGGVETQYF
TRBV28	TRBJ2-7	CASHGVYEQYF
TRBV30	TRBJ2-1	CAWSADAGQGEQFF
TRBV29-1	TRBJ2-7	CSAIRQGSSYEQYF
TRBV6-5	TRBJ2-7	CASSATGQISYEQYF
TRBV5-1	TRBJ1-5	CASSPDSYSNQPQHF
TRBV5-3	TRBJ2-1	CARSLAETSYNEQFF
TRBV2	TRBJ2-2	CASRGQGWLNTGELFF
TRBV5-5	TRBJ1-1	CASSPLGTLNTEAFF
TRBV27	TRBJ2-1	CASSLRTGGWGSSYNEQFF
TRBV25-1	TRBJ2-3	CASSVTSGQGISTDTQYF